This T cell receptor (beta chain) originates from a study of cytomegalovirus exposure and HLA in healthy donors. TCRdb's table, derived via immunoSEQ multiplex PCR, lists solely in-frame clones and lacks some. The sample lists 75,000 to 90,000 clones; approximately 95% were seen once. Looked up from germline, CDR1 is WSHSY and CDR2 is SAAADI. Trimming took off 7 bases at V and 5 bases at J, with 12 bases between the two ends. The CDR3 spans 13 residues. This clone turned up a few times. This TCR came from a man younger than 35 in good health and CMV-seropositive. The rearrangement uses TRBV10-2 and TRBJ1-3, with D perhaps matching TRBD1 (6 bases). The specimen was PBMCs. CDR3 amino acids: CASTDSDRNTIYF. In DNA form, the CDR3 reads TGCGCCAGCACGGACAGTGACAGAAACACCATATATTTT.